This T cell receptor beta chain was profiled in a study of blood T cell repertoires in COVID-19. Generated by immunoSEQ multiplex PCR, the TCRdb table keeps only in-frame clones and is missing some. The top ten hold less than 15% of the sample, which has around 90,000 clones, roughly 77% seen once. V trimming: 2 bases; J trimming: 0 bases; junction bases outside the gene matches: 10. Germline values: CDR1 SGDLS, CDR2 YYNGEE. This CDR3 has 18 residues. The chain uses TRBV9 and TRBJ2-1, with 8 bases lining up with TRBD2. The TCR comes from a human donor in a cohort sampled during active COVID-19. Sequenced: peripheral blood. The chain's CDR3 is CASSVASGGLSSYNEQFF. The CDR3 region has the DNA TGTGCCAGCAGCGTGGCGTCGGGGGGGCTGAGCTCCTACAATGAGCAGTTCTTC.